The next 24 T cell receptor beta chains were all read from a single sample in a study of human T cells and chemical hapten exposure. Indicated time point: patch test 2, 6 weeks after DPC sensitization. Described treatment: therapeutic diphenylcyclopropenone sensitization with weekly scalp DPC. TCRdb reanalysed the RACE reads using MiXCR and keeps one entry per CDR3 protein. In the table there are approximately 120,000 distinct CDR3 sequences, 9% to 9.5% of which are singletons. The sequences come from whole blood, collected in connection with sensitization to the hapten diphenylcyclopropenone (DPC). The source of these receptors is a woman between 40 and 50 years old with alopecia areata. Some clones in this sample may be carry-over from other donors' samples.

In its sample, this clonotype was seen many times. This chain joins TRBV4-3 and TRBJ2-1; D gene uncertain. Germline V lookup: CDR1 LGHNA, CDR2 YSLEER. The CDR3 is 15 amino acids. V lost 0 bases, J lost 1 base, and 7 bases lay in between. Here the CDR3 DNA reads TGCGCCAGCAGCCAAGATCATAGGTCCTACAATGAGCAGTTCTTC. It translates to CASSQDHRSYNEQFF.

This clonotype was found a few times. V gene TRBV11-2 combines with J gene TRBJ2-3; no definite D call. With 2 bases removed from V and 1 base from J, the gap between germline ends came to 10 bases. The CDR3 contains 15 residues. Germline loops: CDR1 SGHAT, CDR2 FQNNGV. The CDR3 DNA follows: TGTGCCAGCAGCTTAAACAGTGTTGGCACAGATACGCAGTATTTT. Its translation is CASSLNSVGTDTQYF.

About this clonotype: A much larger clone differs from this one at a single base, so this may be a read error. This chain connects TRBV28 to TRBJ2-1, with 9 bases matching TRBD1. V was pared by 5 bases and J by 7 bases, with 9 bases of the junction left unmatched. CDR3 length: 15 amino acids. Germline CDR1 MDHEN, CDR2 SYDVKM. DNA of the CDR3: TGTGCCAGCAGTGCCGCGGGACAGGGTTTGAATGAGCAGTTCTTC. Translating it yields CASSAAGQGLNEQFF.

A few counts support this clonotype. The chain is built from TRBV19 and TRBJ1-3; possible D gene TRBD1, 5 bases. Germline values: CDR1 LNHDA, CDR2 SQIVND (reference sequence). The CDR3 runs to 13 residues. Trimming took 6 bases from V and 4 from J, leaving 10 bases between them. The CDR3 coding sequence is TGTGCCAGTAGAGACAGAGGGGGAAACACCATATATTTT. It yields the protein CASRDRGGNTIYF. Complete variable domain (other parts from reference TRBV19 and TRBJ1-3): DGGITQSPKYLFRKEGQNVTLSCEQNLNHDAMYWYRQDPGQGLRLIYYSQIVNDFQKGDIAEGYSVSREKKESFPLTVTSAQKNPTAFYLCASRDRGGNTIYFGEGSWLTVV.

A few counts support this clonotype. This CDR3 is CSVEEGRGYGYTF. Here the CDR3 DNA reads TGCAGCGTTGAAGAGGGACGGGGATATGGCTACACCTTC. The gene calls are TRBV29-1 and TRBJ1-2; D perhaps matches TRBD1 (5 bases). This CDR3 spans 13 amino acids. Trimming removed 0 bases from V and 5 bases from J, with 10 bases in between. Looked up from germline, CDR1 is SQVTM and CDR2 is ANQGSEA.

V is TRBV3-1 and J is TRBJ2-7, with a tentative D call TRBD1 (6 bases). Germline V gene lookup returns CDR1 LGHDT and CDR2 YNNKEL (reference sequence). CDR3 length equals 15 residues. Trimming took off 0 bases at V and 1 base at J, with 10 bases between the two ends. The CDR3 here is CASSQEPQGSYEQYF. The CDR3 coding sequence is TGTGCCAGCAGCCAAGAGCCCCAGGGGTCCTACGAGCAGTACTTC.

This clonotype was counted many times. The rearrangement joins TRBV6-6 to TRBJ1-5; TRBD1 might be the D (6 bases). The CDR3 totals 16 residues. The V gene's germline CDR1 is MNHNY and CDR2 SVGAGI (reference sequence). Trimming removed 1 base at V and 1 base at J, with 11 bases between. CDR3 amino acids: CASSYYGQQSNQPQHF. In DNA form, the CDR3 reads TGTGCCAGCAGTTACTATGGACAGCAAAGCAATCAGCCCCAGCATTTT.

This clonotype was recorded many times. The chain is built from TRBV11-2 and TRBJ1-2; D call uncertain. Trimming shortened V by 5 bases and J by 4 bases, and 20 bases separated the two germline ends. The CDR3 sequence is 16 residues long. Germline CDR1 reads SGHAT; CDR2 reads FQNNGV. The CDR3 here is CASSLGRSANPYGYTF. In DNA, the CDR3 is TGTGCCAGCAGCCTAGGTCGCTCAGCGAACCCCTATGGCTACACCTTC.

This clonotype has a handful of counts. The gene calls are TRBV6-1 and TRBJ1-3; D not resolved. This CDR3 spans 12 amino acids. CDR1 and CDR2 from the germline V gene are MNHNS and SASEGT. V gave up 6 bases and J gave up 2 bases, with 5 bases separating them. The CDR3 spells CASREPGNTIYF. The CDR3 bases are TGTGCCAGCAGAGAGCCTGGAAACACCATATATTTT.

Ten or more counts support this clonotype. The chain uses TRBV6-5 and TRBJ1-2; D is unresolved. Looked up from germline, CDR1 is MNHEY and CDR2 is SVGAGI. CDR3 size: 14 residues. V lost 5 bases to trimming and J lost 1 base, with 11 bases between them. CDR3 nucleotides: TGTGCCAGCAGTCGCGGGGAGGGTAACTATGGCTACACCTTC. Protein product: CASSRGEGNYGYTF.

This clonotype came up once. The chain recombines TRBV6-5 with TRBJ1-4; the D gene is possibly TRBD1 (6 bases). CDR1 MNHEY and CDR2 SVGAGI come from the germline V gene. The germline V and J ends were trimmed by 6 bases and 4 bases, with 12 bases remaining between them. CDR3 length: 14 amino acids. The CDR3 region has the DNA TGTGCCAGCAGCCTCAGGGGTTTTAATGAAAAACTGTTTTTT. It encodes CASSLRGFNEKLFF.

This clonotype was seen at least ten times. CDR3: CSVASWTTGAYEQYF. Written as DNA, the CDR3 is TGCAGCGTGGCCTCCTGGACTACAGGGGCCTACGAGCAGTACTTC. The chain joins TRBV29-1 to TRBJ2-7; D might be TRBD1 (7 bases). Germline V CDR1 and CDR2: SQVTM, ANQGSEA. V was shortened by 6 bases and J by 2 bases, with 20 bases between the two germline ends. The CDR3 has 15 residues.

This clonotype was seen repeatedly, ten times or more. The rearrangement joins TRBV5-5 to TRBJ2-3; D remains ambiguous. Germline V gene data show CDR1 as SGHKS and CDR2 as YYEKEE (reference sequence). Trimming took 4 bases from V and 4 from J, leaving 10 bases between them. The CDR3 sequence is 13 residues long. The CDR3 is CASSPYLPDTQYF. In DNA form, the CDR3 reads TGTGCCAGCAGCCCCTATCTTCCAGATACGCAGTATTTT. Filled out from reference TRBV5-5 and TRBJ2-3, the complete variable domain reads DAGVTQSPTHLIKTRGQQVTLRCSPISGHKSVSWYQQVLGQGPQFIFQYYEKEERGRGNFPDRFSARQFPNYSSELNVNALLLGDSALYLCASSPYLPDTQYFGPGTRLTVL.

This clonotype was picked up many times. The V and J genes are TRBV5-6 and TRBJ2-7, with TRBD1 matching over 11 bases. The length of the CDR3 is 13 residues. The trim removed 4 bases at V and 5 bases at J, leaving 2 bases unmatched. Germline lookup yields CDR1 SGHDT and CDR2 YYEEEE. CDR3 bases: TGTGCCAGCAGCAGGGGACAGGGGGACGAGCAGTACTTC. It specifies CASSRGQGDEQYF. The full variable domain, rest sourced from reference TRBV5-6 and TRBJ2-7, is DAGVTQSPTHLIKTRGQQVTLRCSPKSGHDTVSWYQQALGQGPQFIFQYYEEEERQRGNFPDRFSGHQFPNYSSELNVNALLLGDSALYLCASSRGQGDEQYFGPGTRLTVT.

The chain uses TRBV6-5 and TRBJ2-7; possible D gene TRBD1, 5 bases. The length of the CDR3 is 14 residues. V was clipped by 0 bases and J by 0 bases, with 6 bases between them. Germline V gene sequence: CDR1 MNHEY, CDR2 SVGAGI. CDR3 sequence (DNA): TGTGCCAGCAGTTACTCGGACAACTCCTACGAGCAGTACTTC. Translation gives CASSYSDNSYEQYF.

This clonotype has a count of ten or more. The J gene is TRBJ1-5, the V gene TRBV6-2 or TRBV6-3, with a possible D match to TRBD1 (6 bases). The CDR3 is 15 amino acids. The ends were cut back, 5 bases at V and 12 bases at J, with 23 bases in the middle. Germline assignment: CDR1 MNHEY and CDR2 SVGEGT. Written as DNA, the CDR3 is TGTGCCAGCAGTCCCCTCCGGACAGCTCACCTAAACCAGCATTTT. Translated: CASSPLRTAHLNQHF.

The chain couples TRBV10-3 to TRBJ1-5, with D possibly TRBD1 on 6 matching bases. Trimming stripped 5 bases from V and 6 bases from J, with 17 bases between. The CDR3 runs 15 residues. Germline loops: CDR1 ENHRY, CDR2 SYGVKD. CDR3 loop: CAISLGQGGIQPQHF. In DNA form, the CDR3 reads TGTGCCATCAGTTTGGGACAAGGAGGGATTCAGCCCCAGCATTTT.

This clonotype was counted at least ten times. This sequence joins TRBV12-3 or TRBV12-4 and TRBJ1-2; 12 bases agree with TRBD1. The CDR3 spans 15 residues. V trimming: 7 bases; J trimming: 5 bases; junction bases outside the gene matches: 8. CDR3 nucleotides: TGTGCCAGCACCGGGGACAGGGGGCCGGCTTATGGCTACACCTTC. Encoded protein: CASTGDRGPAYGYTF.

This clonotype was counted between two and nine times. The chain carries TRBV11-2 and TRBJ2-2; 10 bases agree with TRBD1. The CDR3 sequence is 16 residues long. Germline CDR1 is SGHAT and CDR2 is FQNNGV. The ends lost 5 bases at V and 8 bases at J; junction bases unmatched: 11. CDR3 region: CASSLGQGVISGELFF. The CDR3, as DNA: TGTGCCAGCAGCCTAGGACAGGGGGTTATATCTGGGGAGCTGTTTTTT. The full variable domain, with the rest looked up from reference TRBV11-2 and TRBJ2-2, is EAGVAQSPRYKIIEKRQSVAFWCNPISGHATLYWYQQILGQGPKLLIQFQNNGVVDDSQLPKDRFSAERLKGVDSTLKIQPAKLEDSAVYLCASSLGQGVISGELFFGEGSRLTVL.

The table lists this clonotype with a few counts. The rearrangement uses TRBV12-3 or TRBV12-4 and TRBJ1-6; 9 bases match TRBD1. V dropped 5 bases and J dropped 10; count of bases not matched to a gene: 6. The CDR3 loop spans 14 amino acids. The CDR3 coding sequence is TGTGCCAGCAGTGGGGACAGGGAAAACTCACCCCTCCACTTT. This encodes CASSGDRENSPLHF.

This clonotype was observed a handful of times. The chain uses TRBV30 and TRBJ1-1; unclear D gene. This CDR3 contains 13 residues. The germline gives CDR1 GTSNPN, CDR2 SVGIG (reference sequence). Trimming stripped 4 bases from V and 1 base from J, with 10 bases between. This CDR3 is CAWKQLTNTEAFF. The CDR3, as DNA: TGTGCCTGGAAGCAGTTAACGAACACTGAAGCTTTCTTT.

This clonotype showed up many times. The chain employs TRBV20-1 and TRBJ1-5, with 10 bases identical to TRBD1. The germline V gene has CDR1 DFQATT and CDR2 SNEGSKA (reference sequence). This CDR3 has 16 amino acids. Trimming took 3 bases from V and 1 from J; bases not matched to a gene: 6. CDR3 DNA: TGCAGTGCTAGGGGGGACAGGGGATTGAGCAATCAGCCCCAGCATTTT. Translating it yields CSARGDRGLSNQPQHF.

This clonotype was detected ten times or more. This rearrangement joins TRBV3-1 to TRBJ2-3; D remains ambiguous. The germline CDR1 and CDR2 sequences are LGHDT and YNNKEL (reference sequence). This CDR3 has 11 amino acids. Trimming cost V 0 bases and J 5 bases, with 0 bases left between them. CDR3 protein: CASSQEDTQYF. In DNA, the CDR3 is TGTGCCAGCAGCCAAGAAGATACGCAGTATTTT.

CDR3 nucleotides: TGTGCCAGCAGCTTAGTTACAGGGCCGCACAATGAGCAGTTCTTC. Protein: CASSLVTGPHNEQFF. The J gene is TRBJ2-1, the V gene TRBV7-9; D might be TRBD1 (6 bases). CDR1 is SEHNR, CDR2 FQNEAQ, per germline (reference sequence). The CDR3 sequence is 15 residues long. Trimming took off 1 base at V and 5 bases at J, with 12 bases between the two ends.